The rows below give T cell receptor beta chains drawn from one sample of a study of shared clonotypes between healthy human individuals. Repertoires were generated with immunoSEQ multiplex PCR, while TCRdb's copy carries only in-frame clones and drops some. This repertoire shows 2 million to 2.5 million clones, approximately 94% found once; its top ten account for 0.1% to 0.15%. The sample taken for sequencing was naive CD4+ T cells sorted from blood. The origin of the receptors is a man younger than 35 in good health. Both conserved end residues are part of each CDR3. The order of the fields is CDR3 length, V gene, clone size, D gene, J gene, CDR3 DNA, CDR3 protein. A D gene is named only where the DNA matches it firmly. Clone size is given for some rows only: seen once, a few or many times, or a class if the clone is expanded.

>13|TRBV7-8|NA|NA|TRBJ1-2
TGTGCCAGCAGCCCCTACGACGGAAGGGGCTACACCTTC
CASSPYDGRGYTF
>14|TRBV6-1|NA|NA|TRBJ1-5
TGTGCCAGCAGTGATTGGGGTCGCAATCAGCCCCAGCATTTT
CASSDWGRNQPQHF
>15|TRBV30|NA|TRBD1|TRBJ1-1
TGTGCCTGGAGTGTCCGGGGAACAGGGGGAACTGAAGCTTTCTTT
CAWSVRGTGGTEAFF
>16|TRBV9|once|NA|TRBJ1-4
TGTGCCAGCAGCGTAGGAGCTTCGGAGGCTAATGAAAAACTGTTTTTT
CASSVGASEANEKLFF
>15|TRBV10-3|NA|TRBD2|TRBJ2-1
TGTGCCATCAGAGCTAGCGGGGGGGCCTACGATGAGCAGTTCTTC
CAIRASGGAYDEQFF
>11|TRBV6-1|NA|NA|TRBJ2-7
TGTGCCAGCAGTGAGACCTACGAGCAGTACTTC
CASSETYEQYF
>19|TRBV7-9|NA|TRBD1|TRBJ2-7
TGTGCCAGCAGCTTAGCGAGGGGAACTATAACAGGGGAGTCCTACGAGCAGTACTTC
CASSLARGTITGESYEQYF
>18|TRBV6-1|once|NA|TRBJ1-3
TGTGCCAGCAGTGAAGATCTGACAGCAACTTTCTCTGGAAACACCATATATTTT
CASSEDLTATFSGNTIYF
>15|TRBV5-1|NA|NA|TRBJ2-7
TGCGCCAGCAGCTACCGGGGAGGGGGCGGTGATGAGCAGTACTTC
CASSYRGGGGDEQYF
>16|TRBV7-9|NA|TRBD1|TRBJ2-3
TGTGCCAGCAGCTCCGGACAGGGGTCATCCACAGATACGCAGTATTTT
CASSSGQGSSTDTQYF
>15|TRBV7-8|NA|TRBD1|TRBJ2-2
TGTGCCAGCAGCCCACAACAGGGGGCGCGTGGGGAGCTGTTTTTT
CASSPQQGARGELFF
>15|TRBV6-5|NA|NA|TRBJ1-3
TGTGCCAGCAGTTACTCTGGGCAGGCTGGAAACACCATATATTTT
CASSYSGQAGNTIYF
>17|TRBV7-9|NA|NA|TRBJ2-6
TGTGCCAGCAGCTTAGGGCGTGGGGCCTCTGGGGCCAACGTCCTGACTTTC
CASSLGRGASGANVLTF
>14|TRBV6-4|NA|TRBD1|TRBJ1-6
TGTGCCAGCAGCGCCGGGACAGAGGGTTCACCCCTCCACTTT
CASSAGTEGSPLHF
>13|TRBV15|NA|NA|TRBJ1-1
TGTGCCACCAGCAGAGGCGGGAACACTGAAGCTTTCTTT
CATSRGGNTEAFF
>12|TRBV6-1|NA|NA|TRBJ1-3
TGTGCCAGCACCCGACAGGGAAACACCATATATTTT
CASTRQGNTIYF
>12|TRBV6-1|NA|NA|TRBJ2-1
TGTGCCAGCAGTGAAGCGCTCAATGAGCAGTTCTTC
CASSEALNEQFF
>15|TRBV4-1|few|NA|TRBJ1-6
TGCGCCAGCAGCCAAGATAGGGGCAGGAATTCACCCCTCCACTTT
CASSQDRGRNSPLHF
>13|TRBV19|NA|NA|TRBJ2-2
TGTGCCAGTAGACGACAGAACACCGGGGAGCTGTTTTTT
CASRRQNTGELFF
>13|TRBV30|NA|NA|TRBJ2-5
TGTGCCTGGAGTAGTGACAGACTCGGGCCCCAGTACTTC
CAWSSDRLGPQYF
>15|TRBV9|NA|NA|TRBJ1-4
TGTGCCAGCAGCGTATCCCAGGGGTCAAATGAAAAACTGTTTTTT
CASSVSQGSNEKLFF
>13|TRBV28|NA|NA|TRBJ1-5
TGTGCCAGCAGTTCGGGACTCCCAGGATTAAAGCATTTT
CASSSGLPGLKHF
>20|TRBV2|once|TRBD2|TRBJ2-6
TGTGCCAGCAGCGCCGCCCTACTAGCGGGGGTGGGCTCTGGGGCCAACGTCCTGACTTTC
CASSAALLAGVGSGANVLTF
>14|TRBV7-2|once|NA|TRBJ2-2
TGTGCCAGCAGTTTTGGACACAACACCGGGGAGCTGTTTTTT
CASSFGHNTGELFF
>16|TRBV5-4|NA|TRBD2|TRBJ2-2
TGTGCCAGCAGCTTGTGGACTAGTCTAAACACCGGGGAGCTGTTTTTT
CASSLWTSLNTGELFF
>13|TRBV29-1|once|NA|TRBJ2-4
TGCAGCGCCGGAGGGTCGGATAAAAACATTCAGTACTTC
CSAGGSDKNIQYF
>12|TRBV6-6|NA|NA|TRBJ1-3
TGTGCCAGCAGAAAGTACGAAAACACCATATATTTT
CASRKYENTIYF
>15|TRBV10-3|once|NA|TRBJ1-2
TGTGCCACCTCCTTTCAGCCTATCACTAACTATGGCTACACCTTC
CATSFQPITNYGYTF
>14|TRBV2|NA|TRBD2|TRBJ2-3
TGTGCCAGCACCTGGGGGGGGACCACAGATACGCAGTATTTT
CASTWGGTTDTQYF
>16|TRBV19|NA|NA|TRBJ2-5
TGTGCCAGTAGTATGAGCCCGGGAAACCGGGGAGAGACCCAGTACTTC
CASSMSPGNRGETQYF
>21|TRBV6-1|NA|NA|TRBJ1-6
TGTGCCAGCAGTGAAGCGCAGGGTTCGTTTTTAGGACGCTCCTATAATTCACCCCTCCACTTT
CASSEAQGSFLGRSYNSPLHF